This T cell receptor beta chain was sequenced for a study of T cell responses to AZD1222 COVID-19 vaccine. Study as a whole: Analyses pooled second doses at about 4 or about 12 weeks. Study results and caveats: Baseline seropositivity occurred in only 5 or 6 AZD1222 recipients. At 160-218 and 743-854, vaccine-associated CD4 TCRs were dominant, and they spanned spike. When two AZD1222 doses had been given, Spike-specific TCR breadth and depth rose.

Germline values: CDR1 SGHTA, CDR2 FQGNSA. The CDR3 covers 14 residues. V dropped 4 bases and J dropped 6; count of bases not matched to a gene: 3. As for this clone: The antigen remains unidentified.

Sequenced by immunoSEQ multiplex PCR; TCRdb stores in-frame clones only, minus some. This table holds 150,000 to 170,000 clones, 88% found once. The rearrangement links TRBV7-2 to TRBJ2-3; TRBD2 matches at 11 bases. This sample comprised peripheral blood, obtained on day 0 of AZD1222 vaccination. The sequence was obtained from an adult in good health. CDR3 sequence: CASSSSGGMDTQYF. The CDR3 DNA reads TGTGCCAGCAGCTCTAGCGGGGGGATGGATACGCAGTATTTT.